The present entry profiles one T cell receptor beta chain with its context. The sample comes from a study of blood T cell repertoires in COVID-19. About the study: COVID-19 samples collected from the United States, Italy and Spain covered acute and convalescent phases. PBMCs, B-cell-depleted T cells, or T cells provided the cDNA or gDNA that made up the material.

This CDR3 spans 12 amino acids. V lost 7 bases to trimming and J lost 6 bases, with 9 bases between them. In the original workflow: Nucleated cell number was recorded as an estimate derived from reference gene primer amplification. Assay: immunoSEQ multiplex PCR; the TCRdb copy retains only in-frame clones and omits some. The V and J calls and clone size are taken from that table; D and trimming were inferred from the DNA. The table has 250,000 to 350,000 clones, almost 90% seen once. This sequence originates from a woman between 25 and 40 years old with COVID-19, enrolled during active disease. What was sequenced was peripheral blood. The V gene is TRBV12-3 or TRBV12-4, the J gene TRBJ2-2, with D possibly being TRBD2 (7 bases). CDR3 DNA sequence: TGTGCCAGCAAAGGGGGGGCCGGGGAGCTGTTTTTT. It translates to CASKGGAGELFF.